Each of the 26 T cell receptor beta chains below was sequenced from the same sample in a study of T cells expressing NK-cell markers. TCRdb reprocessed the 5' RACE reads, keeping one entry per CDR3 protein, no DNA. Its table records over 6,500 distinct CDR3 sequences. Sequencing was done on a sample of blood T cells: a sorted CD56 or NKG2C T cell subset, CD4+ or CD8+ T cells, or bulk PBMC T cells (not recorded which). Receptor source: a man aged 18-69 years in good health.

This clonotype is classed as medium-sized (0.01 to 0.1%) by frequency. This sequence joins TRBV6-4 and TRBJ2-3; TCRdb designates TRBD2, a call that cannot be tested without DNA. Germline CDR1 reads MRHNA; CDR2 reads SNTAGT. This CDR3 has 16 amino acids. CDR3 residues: CASSDSTSGGADTQYF.

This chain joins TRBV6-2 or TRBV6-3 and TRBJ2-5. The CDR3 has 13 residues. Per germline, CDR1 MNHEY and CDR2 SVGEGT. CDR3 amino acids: CASSYREQETQYF.

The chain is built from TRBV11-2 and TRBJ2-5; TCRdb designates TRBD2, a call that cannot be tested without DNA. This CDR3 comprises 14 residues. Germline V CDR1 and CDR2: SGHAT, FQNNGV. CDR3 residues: CASRRDSTQETQYF.

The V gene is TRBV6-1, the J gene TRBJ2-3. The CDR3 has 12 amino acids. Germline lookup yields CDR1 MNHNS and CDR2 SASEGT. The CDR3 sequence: CASSEGGYTQYF.

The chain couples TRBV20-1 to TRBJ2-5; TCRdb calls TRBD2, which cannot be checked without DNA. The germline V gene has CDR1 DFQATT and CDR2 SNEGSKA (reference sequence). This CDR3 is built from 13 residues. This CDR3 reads CSAVLATKETQYF.

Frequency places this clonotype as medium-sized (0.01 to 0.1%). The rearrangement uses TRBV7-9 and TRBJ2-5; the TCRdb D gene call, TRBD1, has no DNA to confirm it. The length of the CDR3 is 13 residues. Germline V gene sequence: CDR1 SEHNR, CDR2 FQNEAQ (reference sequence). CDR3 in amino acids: CASSWGAEETQYF.

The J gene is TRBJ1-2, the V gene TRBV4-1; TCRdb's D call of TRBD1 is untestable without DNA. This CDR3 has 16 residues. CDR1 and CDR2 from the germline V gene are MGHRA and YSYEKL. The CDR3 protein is CASSQDRGRLPYGYTF.

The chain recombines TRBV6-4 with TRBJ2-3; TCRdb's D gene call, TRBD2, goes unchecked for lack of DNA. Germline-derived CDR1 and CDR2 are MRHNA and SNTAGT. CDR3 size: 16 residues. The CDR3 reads CASRAGGSYSTDTQYF.

CDR3 in amino acids: CSARNQTGNSPLHF. The chain joins TRBV20-1 to TRBJ1-6; TCRdb selects TRBD1, and the lack of DNA leaves this call unchecked. CDR3 size: 14 residues. Germline lookup yields CDR1 DFQATT and CDR2 SNEGSKA (reference sequence).

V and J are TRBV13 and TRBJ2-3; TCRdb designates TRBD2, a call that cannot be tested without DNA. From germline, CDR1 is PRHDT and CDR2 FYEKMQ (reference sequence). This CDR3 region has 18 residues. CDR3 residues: CASSLTRLAGAHTDTQYF. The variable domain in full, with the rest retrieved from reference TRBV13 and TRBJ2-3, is AAGVIQSPRHLIKEKRETATLKCYPIPRHDTVYWYQQGPGQDPQFLISFYEKMQSDKGSIPDRFSAQQFSDYHSELNMSSLELGDSALYFCASSLTRLAGAHTDTQYFGPGTRLTVL.

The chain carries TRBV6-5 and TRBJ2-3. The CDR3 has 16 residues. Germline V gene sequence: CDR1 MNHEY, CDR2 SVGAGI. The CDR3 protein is CASSEGLAAGTDTQYF.

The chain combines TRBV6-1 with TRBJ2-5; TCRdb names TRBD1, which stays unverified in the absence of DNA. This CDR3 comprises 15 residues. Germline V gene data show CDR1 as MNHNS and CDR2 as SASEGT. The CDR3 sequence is CASSVGQGADKTQYF.

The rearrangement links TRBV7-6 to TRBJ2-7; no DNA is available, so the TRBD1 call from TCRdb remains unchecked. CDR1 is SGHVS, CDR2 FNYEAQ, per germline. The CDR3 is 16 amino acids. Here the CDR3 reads CASSPTPGTERDEQYF.

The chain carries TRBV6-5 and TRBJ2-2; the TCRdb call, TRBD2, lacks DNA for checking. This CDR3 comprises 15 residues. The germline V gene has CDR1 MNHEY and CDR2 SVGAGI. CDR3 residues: CASSYASDGTGELFF.

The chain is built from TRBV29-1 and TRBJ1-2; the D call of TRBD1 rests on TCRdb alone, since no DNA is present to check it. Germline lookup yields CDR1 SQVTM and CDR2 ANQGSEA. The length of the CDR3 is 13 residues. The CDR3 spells CSVEVPVNYGYTF. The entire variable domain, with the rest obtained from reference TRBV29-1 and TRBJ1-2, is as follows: SAVISQKPSRDICQRGTSLTIQCQVDSQVTMMFWYRQQPGQSLTLIATANQGSEATYESGFVIDKFPISRPNLTFSTLTVSNMSPEDSSIYLCSVEVPVNYGYTFGSGTRLTVV.

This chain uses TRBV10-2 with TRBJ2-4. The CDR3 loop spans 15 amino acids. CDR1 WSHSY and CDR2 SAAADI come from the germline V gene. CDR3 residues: CASSELGLAKNIQYF.

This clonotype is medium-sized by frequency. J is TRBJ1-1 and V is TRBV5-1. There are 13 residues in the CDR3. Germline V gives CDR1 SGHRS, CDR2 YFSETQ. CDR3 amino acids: CASSTDGNTLAFF.

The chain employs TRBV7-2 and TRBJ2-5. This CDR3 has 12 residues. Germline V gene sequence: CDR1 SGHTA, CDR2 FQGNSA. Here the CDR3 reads CASSGILGTQYF.

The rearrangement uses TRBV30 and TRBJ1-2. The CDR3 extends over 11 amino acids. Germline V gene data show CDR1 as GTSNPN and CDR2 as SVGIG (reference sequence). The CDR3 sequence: CACTWAYGYTF.

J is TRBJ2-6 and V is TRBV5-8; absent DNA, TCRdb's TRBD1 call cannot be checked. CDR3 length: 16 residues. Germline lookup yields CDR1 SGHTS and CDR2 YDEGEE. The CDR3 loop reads CASSTGAISGANVLTF.

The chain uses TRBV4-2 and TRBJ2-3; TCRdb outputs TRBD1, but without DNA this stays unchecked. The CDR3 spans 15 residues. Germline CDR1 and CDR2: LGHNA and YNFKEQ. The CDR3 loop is CASSQDGQATDTQYF.

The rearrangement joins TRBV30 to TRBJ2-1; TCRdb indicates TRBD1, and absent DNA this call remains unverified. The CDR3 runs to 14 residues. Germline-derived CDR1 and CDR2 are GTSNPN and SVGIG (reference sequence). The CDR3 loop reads CAWRRGGPYNEQFF.

The CDR3 loop is CASARGETDTQYF. V is TRBV6-4 and J is TRBJ2-3; TCRdb lists TRBD2, though no DNA is available to test this call. The CDR3 spans 13 residues. Germline V gene data show CDR1 as MRHNA and CDR2 as SNTAGT.

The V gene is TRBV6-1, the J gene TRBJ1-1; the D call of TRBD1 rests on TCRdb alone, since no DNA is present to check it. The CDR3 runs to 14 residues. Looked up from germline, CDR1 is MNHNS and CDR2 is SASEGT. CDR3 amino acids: CASSDEQGPTEAFF.

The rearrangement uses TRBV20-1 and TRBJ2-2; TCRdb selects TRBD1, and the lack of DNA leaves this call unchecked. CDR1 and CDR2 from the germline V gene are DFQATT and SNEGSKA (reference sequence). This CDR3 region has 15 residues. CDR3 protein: CSAPEAGVDTGELFF.

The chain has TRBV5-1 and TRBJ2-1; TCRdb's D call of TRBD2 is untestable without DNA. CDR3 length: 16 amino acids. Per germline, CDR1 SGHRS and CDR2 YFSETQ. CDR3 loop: CASSLTTSGGASEQFF.